These 10 T cell receptor beta chains were sequenced from one sample in a study of vaccination effects on CD4 cells after COVID-19. ViraFEST expansion of antigen-specific CD4+ T cells with viral peptide pools preceded sequencing. Having been cultured for less than 13 days, the cells underwent CD4+ T cell isolation. Participants completed two doses of the BNT162b2 or mRNA-1273 vaccine. Only in-frame clones appear in the TCRdb table, and some are missing; sequencing was by immunoSEQ multiplex PCR. The sample includes under 40,000 clones, under 75% seen only once; the top ten take 9% to 15%. These TCRs are of unknown antigen specificity. Specimen: CD4+ T cells from PBMCs cultured with HCoV-229E spike peptides, collected after COVID-19 vaccination. These receptor sequences come from a human donor who received a COVID-19 vaccine.

The chain recombines TRBV18 with TRBJ2-3, with 9 bases that match TRBD2. V dropped 6 bases and J dropped 1; count of bases not matched to a gene: 5. Germline values: CDR1 KGHSH, CDR2 LQKENI. The CDR3 is 15 residues long. The CDR3 coding sequence is TGTGCCAGCTCTCCTCGACTAGCGGGCACAGATACGCAGTATTTT. It is translated as CASSPRLAGTDTQYF.

DNA of the CDR3: TGCGCCAGCAGCCCCTGGACAGGGGTTAGCAACGAGCAGTACTTC. This encodes CASSPWTGVSNEQYF. The genes are TRBV4-1 and TRBJ2-7, with 9 bases matching TRBD1. The V gene's germline CDR1 is MGHRA and CDR2 YSYEKL. This CDR3 region has 15 residues. The V gene end was trimmed by 4 bases and the J gene end by 5 bases; junction bases not matched to a gene: 9.

The genes are TRBV5-1 and TRBJ1-1; D is possibly TRBD1 (5 bases). The germline V and J ends were trimmed by 1 base and 7 bases, with 8 bases remaining between them. Germline V lookup: CDR1 SGHRS, CDR2 YFSETQ. The CDR3 is 12 amino acids. The CDR3 loop is CASSLSGIEAFF. The CDR3 DNA sequence: TGCGCCAGCAGCTTGTCAGGGATTGAAGCTTTCTTT.

The gene calls are TRBV10-3 and TRBJ2-7; D is unresolved. The CDR3 covers 12 residues. Trimming took 6 bases from V and 1 from J, leaving 7 bases between them. The germline gives CDR1 ENHRY, CDR2 SYGVKD. This chain's CDR3 is CAIRAESYEQYF. CDR3 nucleotides: TGTGCCATCAGAGCAGAGTCCTACGAGCAGTACTTC.

V and J are TRBV6-5 and TRBJ1-2; no firm D call. Looked up from germline, CDR1 is MNHEY and CDR2 is SVGAGI. The length of the CDR3 is 13 residues. V dropped 4 bases and J dropped 8 bases, with 14 bases sitting between them. CDR3 residues: CASSSSTRRGYTF. In DNA, the CDR3 is TGTGCCAGCAGTTCCTCGACCCGGAGGGGCTACACCTTC.

This clone was seen more than once but under ten times. The chain uses TRBV25-1 and TRBJ1-6; D unresolved. The CDR3 contains 13 residues. The V end was cut by 4 bases, the J end by 8 bases, with 9 bases between. Germline lookup yields CDR1 MGHDK and CDR2 SYGVNS. CDR3 nucleotides: TGTGCCAGCAGTGCGTGGGAGGATTCACCCCTCCACTTT. Residues: CASSAWEDSPLHF.

This clone was detected only once. This sequence joins TRBV3-1 (or the pseudogene TRBV3-2) and TRBJ2-1; 9 bases map to TRBD2. V was pared by 0 bases and J by 7 bases, with 7 bases of the junction left unmatched. The CDR3 runs 16 residues. Germline V CDR1 and CDR2: LGHDT, YNNKEL (reference sequence). CDR3 region: CASSQDSSGGTNEQFF. The CDR3 DNA follows: TGTGCCAGCAGCCAAGATAGCAGCGGGGGGACGAATGAGCAGTTCTTC.

This clone was observed a few times. V and J are TRBV2 and TRBJ2-1; D gene uncertain. V was pared by 3 bases and J by 11 bases, with 8 bases between. Per germline, CDR1 SNHLY and CDR2 FYNNEI. The CDR3 totals 11 residues. The CDR3 nucleotides are TGTGCCAGCAGTGATGGGCAGAAGCAGTTCTTC. Protein: CASSDGQKQFF.

This clone has a handful of counts. This sequence joins TRBV13 and TRBJ1-2, with 8 bases that match TRBD1. Germline lookup yields CDR1 PRHDT and CDR2 FYEKMQ (reference sequence). This CDR3 spans 14 amino acids. The J segment lost 4 bases and the V segment lost 5 bases, leaving 6 bases of the junction unmatched. The CDR3 nucleotides are TGTGCCAGCAGCATACTAGGGACAGGCTATGGCTACACCTTC. It yields the protein CASSILGTGYGYTF.

CDR3 loop: CAISDDLDPGRGHYEQYF. CDR3 bases: TGTGCCATCAGTGACGACTTAGACCCAGGGAGGGGTCACTACGAGCAGTACTTC. The chain has TRBV10-3 and TRBJ2-7, with 7 bases aligning to TRBD2. V dropped 3 bases and J dropped 3; count of bases not matched to a gene: 17. CDR1 and CDR2 from the germline V gene are ENHRY and SYGVKD. CDR3 size: 18 residues.